This TCR beta chain was obtained from a study of cytomegalovirus exposure and HLA in healthy donors. Study results and limitations: What was likely a sequencing artifact was a cluster of highly shared sequence variants. There were 150 to 200 TCR beta chains listed as cytomegalovirus-associated. Relative to the roughly 690-donor mean, N-insertions were reportedly fewer in an Asian-associated ancestry cluster in a later analysis.

The CDR3 spans 16 residues. As to this clone: Its matching antigen is unknown.

Both 60 Vbeta primers and 13 Jbeta primers went into the PCR. Profiling relied on immunoSEQ multiplex PCR, and the TCRdb table lists in-frame clones only, not all of them. Seen here are some 100,000 clones, roughly 80% observed once, and the top ten hold 2% to 3%. The specimen sequenced was PBMCs. The chain joins TRBV12-2 to TRBJ2-1; TRBD2, as called in the table, went unchecked against the DNA. TRBV12-2 is a documented pseudogene. The source is a female donor in good health and CMV-seronegative. CDR3 nucleotide sequence: TGTGCAAGTCGCCCACAGCGGGGGGCTCTCGACAATGAGCAGTTCTTC. Its translation is CASRPQRGALDNEQFF.